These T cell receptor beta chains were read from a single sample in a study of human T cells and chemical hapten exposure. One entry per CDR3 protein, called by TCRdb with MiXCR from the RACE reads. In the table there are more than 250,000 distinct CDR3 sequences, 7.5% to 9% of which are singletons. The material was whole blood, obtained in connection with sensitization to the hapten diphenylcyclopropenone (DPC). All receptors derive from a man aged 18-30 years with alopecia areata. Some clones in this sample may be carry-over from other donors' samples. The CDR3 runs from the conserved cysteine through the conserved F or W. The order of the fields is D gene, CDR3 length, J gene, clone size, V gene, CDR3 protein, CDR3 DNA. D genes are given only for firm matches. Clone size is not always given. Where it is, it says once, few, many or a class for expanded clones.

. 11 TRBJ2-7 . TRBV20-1 CSADSSYEQYF TGCAGTGCAGACAGCTCCTACGAGCAGTACTTC
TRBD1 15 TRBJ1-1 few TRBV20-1 CSAPDRVLMNTEAFF TGCAGTGCACCGGACAGGGTCCTTATGAACACTGAAGCTTTCTTT
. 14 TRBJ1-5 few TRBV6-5 CASSYSGKNQPQHF TGTGCCAGCAGTTATTCGGGGAAGAATCAGCCCCAGCATTTT
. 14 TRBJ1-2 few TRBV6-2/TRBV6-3 CASSYLGHNYGYTF TGTGCCAGCAGTTATCTCGGGCATAACTATGGCTACACCTTC
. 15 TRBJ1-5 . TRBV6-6 CASSYSKRLDHSQHF TGTGCCAGCAGTTACTCGAAAAGGCTGGATCATTCCCAGCATTTT
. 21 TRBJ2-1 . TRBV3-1 CASSQDFIGSSGYRSNDEQFF TGTGCCAGCAGCCAAGATTTTATAGGCAGTTCGGGGTATCGAAGTAACGATGAGCAGTTCTTC
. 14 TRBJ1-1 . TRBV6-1 CASSADLEGTEAFF TGTGCCAGCAGTGCGGATCTTGAGGGGACTGAAGCTTTCTTT
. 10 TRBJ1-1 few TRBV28 CAAGGTEAFF TGTGCGGCCGGGGGGACTGAAGCTTTCTTT
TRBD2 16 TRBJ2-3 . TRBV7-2 CASSPYLAGETDTQYF TGTGCCAGCAGCCCCTACTTAGCGGGGGAAACAGATACGCAGTATTTT
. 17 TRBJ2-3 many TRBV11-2 CASSLAPAGTSTDTQYF TGTGCCAGCAGCTTAGCCCCGGCAGGGACAAGCACAGATACGCAGTATTTT